This paragraph covers one T cell receptor beta chain sequence. Its cognate antigen is unknown. In TCRdb, the 5' RACE reads were re-called with MiXCR into one record per CDR3 protein. In the table there are 380,000 or so distinct CDR3 sequences, 13% to 15% of which are singletons. Germline loops: CDR1 LGHNA, CDR2 YSLEER. The CDR3 is 16 residues long. The trim removed 5 bases at V and 5 bases at J, leaving 13 bases unmatched. The data were taken from a study of T-cell memory formation after mild COVID-19. Findings of the study overall: Memory cells collected pre-infection included some clones that later responded, suggesting cross-reactive memory joined. The study found balanced CD4/CD8 in clones contracting day 15 to 85 and a CD4+ lean in later expanders.

V is TRBV4-3 and J is TRBJ1-2, with 8 bases lining up with TRBD1. The sequence came from a man aged 18 to 29 who had mild COVID-19 (a few samples of this study predate the infection). Cell type and time point are not known. Sequenced sample: PBMCs or a T cell subset sorted from them (not recorded which). CDR3 loop: CASSFGQGGGGYGYTF. The CDR3 region has the DNA TGCGCCAGCAGCTTTGGACAGGGAGGAGGCGGGTATGGCTACACCTTC.